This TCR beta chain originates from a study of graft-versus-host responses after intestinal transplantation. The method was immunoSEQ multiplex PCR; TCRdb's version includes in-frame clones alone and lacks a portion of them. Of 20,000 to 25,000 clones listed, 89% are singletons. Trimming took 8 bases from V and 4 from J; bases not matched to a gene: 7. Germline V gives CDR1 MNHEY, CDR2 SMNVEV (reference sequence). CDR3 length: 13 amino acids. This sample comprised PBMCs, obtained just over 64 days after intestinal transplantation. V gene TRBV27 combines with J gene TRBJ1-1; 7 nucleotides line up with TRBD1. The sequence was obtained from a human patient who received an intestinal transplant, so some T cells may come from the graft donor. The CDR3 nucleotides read TGTGCCAGCGCACCAGGGGGTCCCACTGAAGCTTTCTTT. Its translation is CASAPGGPTEAFF.